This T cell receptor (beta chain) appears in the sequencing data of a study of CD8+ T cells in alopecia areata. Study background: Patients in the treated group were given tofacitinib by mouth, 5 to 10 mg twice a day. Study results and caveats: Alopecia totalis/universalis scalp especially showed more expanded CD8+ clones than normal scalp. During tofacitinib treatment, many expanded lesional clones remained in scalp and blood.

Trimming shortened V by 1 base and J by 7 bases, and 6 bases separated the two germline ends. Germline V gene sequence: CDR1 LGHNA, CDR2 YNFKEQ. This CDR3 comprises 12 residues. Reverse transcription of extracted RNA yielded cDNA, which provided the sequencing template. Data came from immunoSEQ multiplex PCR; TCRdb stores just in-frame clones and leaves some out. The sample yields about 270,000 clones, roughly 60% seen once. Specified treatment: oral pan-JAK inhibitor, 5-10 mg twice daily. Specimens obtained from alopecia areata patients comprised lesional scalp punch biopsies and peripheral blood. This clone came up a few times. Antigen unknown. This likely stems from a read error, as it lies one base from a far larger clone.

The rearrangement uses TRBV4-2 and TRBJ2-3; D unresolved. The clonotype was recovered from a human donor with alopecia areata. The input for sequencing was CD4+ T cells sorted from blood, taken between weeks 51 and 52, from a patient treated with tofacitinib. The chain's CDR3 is CASSQVGNTQYF. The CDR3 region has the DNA TGTGCCAGCAGCCAAGTAGGGAATACGCAGTATTTT.